The T cell receptor beta chain under discussion was sequenced for a study of naive and memory T cell subsets. An equimolar mix of two oligonucleotides served as the beta constant-region primer for TRBC1 and TRBC2. Four rounds of PCR amplified the ligated cDNA using nested alpha and beta constant-region primers plus SP2. TCRdb ran MiXCR on the UMI-ligation and nested PCR reads and lists one entry per CDR3 protein. The sample has around 30,000 distinct CDR3 sequences; less than 20% are singletons. There are a few counts of this clonotype. V gave up 4 bases and J gave up 1 base, with 11 bases separating them. The CDR3 runs to 15 residues. Germline V lookup: CDR1 MDHEN, CDR2 SYDVKM. CD4 T cells were positively selected, then CD8 T cells from the CD4-negative fraction.

V and J are TRBV28 and TRBJ2-4, with D perhaps given as TRBD1 or TRBD2 (6 bases each). The sequenced sample was effector memory CD4+ T cells from blood. Subset in this sample: effector memory, CD45RA- CD27-. The receptor comes from a human donor in good health. This chain's CDR3 is CASSSGGLAKNIQYF. The DNA of the CDR3 is TGTGCCAGCAGTTCTGGGGGGCTTGCCAAAAACATTCAGTACTTC.